This is a list of T cell receptor beta chains from one sample in a study of identical twins. TCRdb re-analysed the 5' RACE reads in MiXCR, keeping a single row per CDR3 protein. This sample has roughly 570,000 distinct CDR3 sequences; 9% to 10% occur once, and the top ten carry roughly 3.2%. In addition, the sample was reused for a study of yellow fever vaccine responses in identical twins.

Sequences were obtained from PBMCs. These receptors all stem from a woman between 18 and 30 years old in good health. Both conserved end residues are part of each CDR3. The order of the fields is CDR3 length, V gene, D gene, clone size, J gene, CDR3 DNA, CDR3 protein. D genes are given only for firm matches. Expanded clones are given a class, and other clones once, few, many or no size at all.

13	TRBV20-1	TRBD1	many	TRBJ2-5	TGCAGTGCTAGATCCCAGGGGGCTTGGACCCAGTACTTC	CSARSQGAWTQYF
14	TRBV9	TRBD1	.	TRBJ2-7	TGTGCCAGCAGCCCTCGACAGGGGTTGGGGGAGCAGTACTTC	CASSPRQGLGEQYF
15	TRBV28	TRBD2	.	TRBJ2-1	TGTGCCAGCAGTTTATCGGGCGGGAGGGCCGGGGAGCAGTTCTTC	CASSLSGGRAGEQFF
15	TRBV7-9	.	.	TRBJ2-6	TGTGCCAGCAGCGGATTAAACTCTGGGGCCAACGTCCTGACTTTC	CASSGLNSGANVLTF
15	TRBV20-1	TRBD2	few	TRBJ2-5	TGCAGTGGCACCGTGGGTAGCGGGGCCCAAGAGACCCAGTACTTC	CSGTVGSGAQETQYF
16	TRBV6-1	TRBD2	few	TRBJ2-1	TGTGCCAGCAGTGAAGGTGTGCGGGGGGGCGTCAATGAGCAGTTCTTC	CASSEGVRGGVNEQFF
15	TRBV6-5	TRBD1	.	TRBJ2-5	TGTGCCAGCAGTTACTCGTTCAAGGACAGGGAGACCCAGTACTTC	CASSYSFKDRETQYF
16	TRBV6-2/TRBV6-3	TRBD2	few	TRBJ2-1	TGTGCCAGCAGTAAAATACTAGCGGGAGGATACAATGAGCAGTTCTTC	CASSKILAGGYNEQFF
15	TRBV11-2	.	.	TRBJ2-5	TGTGCCAGCAGCTTAGAAGGAGGTCTTATGGAGACCCAGTACTTC	CASSLEGGLMETQYF
15	TRBV10-3	.	.	TRBJ2-5	TGTGCCATCAGTGACGAAGGTTCTAGTCCAGAGACCCAGTACTTC	CAISDEGSSPETQYF
12	TRBV15	.	many	TRBJ2-5	TGTGCCACCAGTTTTAGCTACGAGACCCAGTACTTC	CATSFSYETQYF
16	TRBV12-3/TRBV12-4	.	many	TRBJ1-5	TGTGCCAGCAGTCTAAGGGGGAAGGGTAGCAATCAGCCCCAGCATTTT	CASSLRGKGSNQPQHF
16	TRBV12-3/TRBV12-4	.	few	TRBJ1-1	TGTGCCAGCAGTTCGTCGTCGGCAGGGCAGGTCACTGAAGCTTTCTTT	CASSSSSAGQVTEAFF
14	TRBV20-1	.	.	TRBJ1-1	TGCAGTGCTATAGAAGGCGCAGCGAACACTGAAGCTTTCTTT	CSAIEGAANTEAFF
15	TRBV12-3/TRBV12-4	TRBD1	.	TRBJ2-7	TGTGCCAGCAGTCCCAGGACAGGACGTGTCTACGAGCAGTACTTC	CASSPRTGRVYEQYF
15	TRBV7-2	TRBD1	.	TRBJ2-5	TGTGCCAGCAGCTTAAACGGACAGGGCCAAGAGACCCAGTACTTC	CASSLNGQGQETQYF
16	TRBV3-1	TRBD1	many	TRBJ1-1	TGTGCCAGCAGCCAATCGGGACAGCTCATGAACACTGAAGCTTTCTTT	CASSQSGQLMNTEAFF
15	TRBV28	TRBD1	many	TRBJ1-1	TGTGCCAGCAAGAGACAGGGAACTATGAACACTGAAGCTTTCTTT	CASKRQGTMNTEAFF
17	TRBV21-1	.	many	TRBJ2-1	TGTGCCAGCAGCAACCTAACCAGACAGGGGGTGAGGAATGAGCAGTTCTTC	CASSNLTRQGVRNEQFF
15	TRBV6-1	.	many	TRBJ2-2	TGTGCCAGCAGTGAAGAATCGGGGCGACCCGGGGAGCTGTTTTTT	CASSEESGRPGELFF
13	TRBV29-1	.	many	TRBJ2-2	TGCAGCGTTGCCAGGACCTTAACCGGGGAGCTGTTTTTT	CSVARTLTGELFF
14	TRBV9	TRBD2	many	TRBJ2-1	TGTGCCAGCAGCGGGACTAGCGTTCGGGGTGAGCAGTTCTTC	CASSGTSVRGEQFF
15	TRBV6-5	TRBD2	.	TRBJ2-1	TGTGCCAGCAGTGTACTAGCGGGGGGTTGGAATGAGCAGTTCTTC	CASSVLAGGWNEQFF
11	TRBV29-1	.	many	TRBJ2-7	TGCAGCGGCAATACAGGGTACGAGCAGTACTTC	CSGNTGYEQYF
15	TRBV7-8	.	many	TRBJ2-1	TGTGCCAGTACAAAAACCGGGAATAGGGCGGATGAGCAGTTCTTC	CASTKTGNRADEQFF
14	TRBV10-3	TRBD1	many	TRBJ2-7	TGTGCCATCACCCCGACAGGGCTCTCCTACGAGCAGTACTTC	CAITPTGLSYEQYF
14	TRBV7-2	.	.	TRBJ2-7	TGTGCCAGCAGCTTAGTGGGTGTAACCTACGAGCAGTACTTC	CASSLVGVTYEQYF
13	TRBV5-1	.	many	TRBJ1-5	TGCGCCAGCAGCGCAGGTGTCGACCAGCCCCAGCATTTT	CASSAGVDQPQHF